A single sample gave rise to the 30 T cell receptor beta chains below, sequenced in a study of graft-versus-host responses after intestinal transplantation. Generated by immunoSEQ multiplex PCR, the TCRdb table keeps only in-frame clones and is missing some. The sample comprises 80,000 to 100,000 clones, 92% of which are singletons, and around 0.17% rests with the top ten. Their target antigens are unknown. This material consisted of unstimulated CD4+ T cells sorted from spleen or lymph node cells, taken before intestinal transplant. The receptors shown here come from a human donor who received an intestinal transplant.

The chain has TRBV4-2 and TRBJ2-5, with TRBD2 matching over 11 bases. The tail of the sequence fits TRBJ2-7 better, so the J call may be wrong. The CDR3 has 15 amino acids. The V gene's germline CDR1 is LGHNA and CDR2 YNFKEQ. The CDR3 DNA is TGTGCCAGCAGCCAAGGGCCTAGCGGGGGGTACGAGCAGTACTTC. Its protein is CASSQGPSGGYEQYF.

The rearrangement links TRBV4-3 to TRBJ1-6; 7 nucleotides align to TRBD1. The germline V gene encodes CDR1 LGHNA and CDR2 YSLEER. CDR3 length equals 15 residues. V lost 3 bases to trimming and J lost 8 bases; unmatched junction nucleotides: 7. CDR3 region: CASSHRQGGDSPLHF. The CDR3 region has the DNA TGCGCCAGCAGCCACCGACAGGGTGGAGATTCACCCCTCCACTTT.

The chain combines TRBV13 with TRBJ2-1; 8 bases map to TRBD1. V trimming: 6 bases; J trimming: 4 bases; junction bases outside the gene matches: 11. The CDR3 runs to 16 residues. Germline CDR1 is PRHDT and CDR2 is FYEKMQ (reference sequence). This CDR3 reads CASRRFETGAYNEQFF. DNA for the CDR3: TGTGCCAGCAGGCGCTTTGAGACAGGGGCTTACAATGAGCAGTTCTTC.

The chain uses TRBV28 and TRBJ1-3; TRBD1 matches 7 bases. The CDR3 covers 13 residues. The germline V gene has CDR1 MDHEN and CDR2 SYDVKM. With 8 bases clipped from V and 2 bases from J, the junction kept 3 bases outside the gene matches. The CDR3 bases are TGTGCCAGCTACAGGGGCACTGGAAACACCATATATTTT. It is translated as CASYRGTGNTIYF.

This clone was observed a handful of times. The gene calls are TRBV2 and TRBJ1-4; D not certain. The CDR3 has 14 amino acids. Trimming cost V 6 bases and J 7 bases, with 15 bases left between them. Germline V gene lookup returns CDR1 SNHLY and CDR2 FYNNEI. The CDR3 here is CASRDWVGGEKLFF. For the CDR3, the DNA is TGTGCCAGCAGGGACTGGGTGGGTGGTGAAAAACTGTTTTTT.

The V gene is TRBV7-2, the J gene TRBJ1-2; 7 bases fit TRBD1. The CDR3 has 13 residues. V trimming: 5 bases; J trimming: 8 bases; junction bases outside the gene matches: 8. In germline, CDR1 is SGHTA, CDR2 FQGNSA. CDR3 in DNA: TGTGCCAGCAGCGTGGGCAGGGGGAGCGGCTACACCTTC. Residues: CASSVGRGSGYTF.

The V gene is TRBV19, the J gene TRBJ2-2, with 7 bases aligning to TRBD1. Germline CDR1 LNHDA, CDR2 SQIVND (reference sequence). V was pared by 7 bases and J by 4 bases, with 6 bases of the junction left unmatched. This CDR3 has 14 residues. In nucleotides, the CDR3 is TGTGCCAGTACGGGACAGAGTAGCACCGGGGAGCTGTTTTTT. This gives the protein CASTGQSSTGELFF.

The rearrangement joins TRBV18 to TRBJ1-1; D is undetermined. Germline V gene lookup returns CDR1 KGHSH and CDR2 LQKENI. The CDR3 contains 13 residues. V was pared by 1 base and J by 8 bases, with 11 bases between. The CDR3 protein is CASSPLGGTEAFF. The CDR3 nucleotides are TGTGCCAGCTCACCACTGGGAGGCACCGAAGCTTTCTTT. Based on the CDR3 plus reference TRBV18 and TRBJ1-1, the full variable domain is NAGVMQNPRHLVRRRGQEARLRCSPMKGHSHVYWYRQLPEEGLKFMVYLQKENIIDESGMPKERFSAEFPKEGPSILRIQQVVRGDSAAYFCASSPLGGTEAFFGQGTRLTVV.

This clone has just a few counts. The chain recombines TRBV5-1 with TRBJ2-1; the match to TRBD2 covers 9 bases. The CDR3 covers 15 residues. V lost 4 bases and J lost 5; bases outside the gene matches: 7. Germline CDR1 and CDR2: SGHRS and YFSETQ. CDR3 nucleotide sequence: TGCGCCAGCAGCCGAACTAGCGGGTTTAACAATGAGCAGTTCTTC. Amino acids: CASSRTSGFNNEQFF.

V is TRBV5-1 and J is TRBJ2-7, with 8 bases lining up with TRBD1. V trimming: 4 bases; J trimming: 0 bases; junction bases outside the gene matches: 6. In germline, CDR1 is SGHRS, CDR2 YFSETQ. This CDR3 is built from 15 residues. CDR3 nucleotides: TGCGCCAGCAGCCCGGGGGACAGGCTCTCCTACGAGCAGTACTTC. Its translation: CASSPGDRLSYEQYF. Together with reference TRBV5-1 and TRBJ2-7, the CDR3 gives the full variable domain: KAGVTQTPRYLIKTRGQQVTLSCSPISGHRSVSWYQQTPGQGLQFLFEYFSETQRNKGNFPGRFSGRQFSNSRSEMNVSTLELGDSALYLCASSPGDRLSYEQYFGPGTRLTVT.

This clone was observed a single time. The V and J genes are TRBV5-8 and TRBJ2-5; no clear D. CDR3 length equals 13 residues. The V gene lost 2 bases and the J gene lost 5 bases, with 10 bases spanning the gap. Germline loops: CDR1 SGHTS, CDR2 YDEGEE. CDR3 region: CASSLPARETQYF. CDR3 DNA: TGTGCCAGCAGCTTACCGGCTAGGGAGACCCAGTACTTC.

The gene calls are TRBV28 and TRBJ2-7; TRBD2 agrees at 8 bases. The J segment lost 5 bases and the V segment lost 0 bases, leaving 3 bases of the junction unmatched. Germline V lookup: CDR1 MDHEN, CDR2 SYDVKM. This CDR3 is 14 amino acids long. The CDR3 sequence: CASSLWAGGHEQYF. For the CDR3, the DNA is TGTGCCAGCAGTTTATGGGCGGGAGGCCACGAGCAGTACTTC.

CDR3 DNA sequence: TGTGCCAGCAGTTCTCGGGACAGGGGGAACACTGAAGCTTTCTTT. This sequence encodes CASSSRDRGNTEAFF. This chain joins TRBV6-6 and TRBJ1-1; TRBD1 matches 10 bases. J lost 1 base, V lost 4 bases, and 3 bases had no gene match. Per germline, CDR1 MNHNY and CDR2 SVGAGI (reference sequence). The CDR3 is 15 residues long.

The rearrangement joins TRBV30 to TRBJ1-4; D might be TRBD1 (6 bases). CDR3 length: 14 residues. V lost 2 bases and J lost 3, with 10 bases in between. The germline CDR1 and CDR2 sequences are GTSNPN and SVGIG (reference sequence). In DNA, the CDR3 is TGTGCCTGGAGTCGAGGACAGCCTAATGAAAAACTGTTTTTT. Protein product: CAWSRGQPNEKLFF.

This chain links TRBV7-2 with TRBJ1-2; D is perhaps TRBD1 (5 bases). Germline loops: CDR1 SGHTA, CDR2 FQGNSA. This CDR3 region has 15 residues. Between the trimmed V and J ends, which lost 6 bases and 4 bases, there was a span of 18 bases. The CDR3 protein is CASRSRGTFSYGYTF. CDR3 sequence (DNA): TGTGCCAGCAGATCACGGGGGACCTTTAGCTATGGCTACACCTTC.

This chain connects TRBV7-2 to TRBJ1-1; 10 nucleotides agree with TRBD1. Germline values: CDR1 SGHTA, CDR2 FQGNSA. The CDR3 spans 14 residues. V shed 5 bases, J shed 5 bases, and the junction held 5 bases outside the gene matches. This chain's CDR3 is CASSTDRGRTEAFF. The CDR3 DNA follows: TGTGCCAGCAGCACCGACAGGGGGCGAACTGAAGCTTTCTTT.

The CDR3 here is CASSQAPAGVDTQYF. CDR3 in DNA: TGTGCCAGCAGCCAAGCGCCCGCGGGAGTAGATACGCAGTATTTT. This chain joins TRBV4-2 and TRBJ2-3; 7 bases are a match to TRBD2. Germline V gene data show CDR1 as LGHNA and CDR2 as YNFKEQ. The length of the CDR3 is 15 residues. The junction had 6 bases not matched to a gene; V was cut back by 1 base and J by 5 bases.

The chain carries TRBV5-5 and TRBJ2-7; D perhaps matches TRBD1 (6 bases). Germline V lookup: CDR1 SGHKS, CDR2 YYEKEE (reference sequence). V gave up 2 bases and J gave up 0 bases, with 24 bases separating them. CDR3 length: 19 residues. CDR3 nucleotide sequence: TGTGCCAGCAGCTTAGAACCCACCTTGACAGGCTTCCACTCCTACGAGCAGTACTTC. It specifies CASSLEPTLTGFHSYEQYF.

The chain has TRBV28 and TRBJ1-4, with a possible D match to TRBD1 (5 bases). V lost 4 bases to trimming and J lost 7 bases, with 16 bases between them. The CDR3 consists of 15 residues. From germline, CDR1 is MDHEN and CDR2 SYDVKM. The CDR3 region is CASSSTGVLGEKLFF. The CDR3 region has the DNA TGTGCCAGCAGTTCAACAGGAGTATTAGGTGAAAAACTGTTTTTT.

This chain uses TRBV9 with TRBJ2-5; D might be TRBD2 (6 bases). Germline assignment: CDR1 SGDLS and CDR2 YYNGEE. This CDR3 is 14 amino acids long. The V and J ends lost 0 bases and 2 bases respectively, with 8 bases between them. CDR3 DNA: TGTGCCAGCAGCGTAGGCGGGATTCAAGAGACCCAGTACTTC. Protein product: CASSVGGIQETQYF. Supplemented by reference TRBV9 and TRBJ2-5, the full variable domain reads DSGVTQTPKHLITATGQRVTLRCSPRSGDLSVYWYQQSLDQGLQFLIQYYNGEERAKGNILERFSAQQFPDLHSELNLSSLELGDSALYFCASSVGGIQETQYFGPGTRLLVL.

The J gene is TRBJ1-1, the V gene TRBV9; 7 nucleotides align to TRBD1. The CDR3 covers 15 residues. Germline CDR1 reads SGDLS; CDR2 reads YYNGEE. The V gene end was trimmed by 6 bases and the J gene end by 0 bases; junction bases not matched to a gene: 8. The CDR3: CASTGQDIMNTEAFF. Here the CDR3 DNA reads TGTGCCAGCACCGGACAGGATATTATGAACACTGAAGCTTTCTTT.

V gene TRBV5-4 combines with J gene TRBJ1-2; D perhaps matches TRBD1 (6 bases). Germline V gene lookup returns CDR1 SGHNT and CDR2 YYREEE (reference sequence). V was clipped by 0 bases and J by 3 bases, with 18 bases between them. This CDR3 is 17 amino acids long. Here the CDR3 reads CASSLGNPGGADYGYTF. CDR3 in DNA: TGTGCCAGCAGCTTGGGTAACCCCGGGGGGGCCGACTATGGCTACACCTTC.

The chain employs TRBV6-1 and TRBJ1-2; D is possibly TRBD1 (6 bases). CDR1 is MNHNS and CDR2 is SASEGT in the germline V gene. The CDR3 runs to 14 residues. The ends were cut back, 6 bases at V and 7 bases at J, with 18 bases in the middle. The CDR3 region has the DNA TGTGCCAGCAGCCCCGAGGCCGGGACATTTGGCTACACCTTC. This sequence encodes CASSPEAGTFGYTF.

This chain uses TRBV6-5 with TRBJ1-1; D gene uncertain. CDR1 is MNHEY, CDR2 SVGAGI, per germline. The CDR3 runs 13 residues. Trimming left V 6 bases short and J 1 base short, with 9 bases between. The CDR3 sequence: CASRMTPNTEAFF. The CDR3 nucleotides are TGTGCCAGCAGGATGACACCGAACACTGAAGCTTTCTTT.

CDR3 nucleotide sequence: TGTGCCAGCAGTCGCCGACTAGCGGGAGGGCTTACGGGTGAGCAGTTCTTC. Translated, it gives CASSRRLAGGLTGEQFF. J is TRBJ2-1 and V is TRBV9, with 14 nucleotides matching TRBD2. This CDR3 contains 17 residues. Trimming removed 5 bases from V and 9 bases from J; junction bases left unmatched: 13. The germline V gene encodes CDR1 SGDLS and CDR2 YYNGEE. Full variable domain (remainder filled in from reference TRBV9 and TRBJ2-1): DSGVTQTPKHLITATGQRVTLRCSPRSGDLSVYWYQQSLDQGLQFLIQYYNGEERAKGNILERFSAQQFPDLHSELNLSSLELGDSALYFCASSRRLAGGLTGEQFFGPGTRLTVL.

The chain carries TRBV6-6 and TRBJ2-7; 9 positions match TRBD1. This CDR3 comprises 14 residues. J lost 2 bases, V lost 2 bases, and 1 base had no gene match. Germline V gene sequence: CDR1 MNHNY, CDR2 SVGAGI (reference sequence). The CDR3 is CASSYGTGTYEQYF. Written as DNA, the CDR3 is TGTGCCAGCAGTTACGGGACAGGGACCTACGAGCAGTACTTC.

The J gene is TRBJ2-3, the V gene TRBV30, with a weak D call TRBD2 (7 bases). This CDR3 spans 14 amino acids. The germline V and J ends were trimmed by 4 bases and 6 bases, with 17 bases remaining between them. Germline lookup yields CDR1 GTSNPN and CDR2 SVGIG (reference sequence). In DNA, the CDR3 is TGTGCCTGGACGCGGGGACTACAGGGCGATACGCAGTATTTT. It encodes CAWTRGLQGDTQYF.

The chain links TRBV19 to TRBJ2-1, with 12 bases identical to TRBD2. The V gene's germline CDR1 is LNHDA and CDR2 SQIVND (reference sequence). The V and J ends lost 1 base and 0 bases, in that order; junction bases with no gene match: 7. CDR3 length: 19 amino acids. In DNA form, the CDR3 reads TGTGCCAGTAGTATAGCAGGACTAGCGGGGCCGGGCTCCTACAATGAGCAGTTCTTC. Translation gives CASSIAGLAGPGSYNEQFF.

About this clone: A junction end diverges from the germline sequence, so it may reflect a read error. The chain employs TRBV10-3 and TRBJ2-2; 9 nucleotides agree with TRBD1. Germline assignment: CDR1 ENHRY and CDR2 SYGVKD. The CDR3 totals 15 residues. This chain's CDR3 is CAVSGTGLGTGELFF. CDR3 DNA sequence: TGTGCCGTCAGTGGGACAGGGTTAGGCACCGGGGAGCTGTTTTTT.

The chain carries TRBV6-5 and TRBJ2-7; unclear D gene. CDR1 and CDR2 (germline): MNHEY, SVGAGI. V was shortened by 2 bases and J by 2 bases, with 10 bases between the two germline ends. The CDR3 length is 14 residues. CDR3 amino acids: CASSYAAVTYEQYF. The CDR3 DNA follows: TGTGCCAGCAGTTACGCGGCAGTGACCTACGAGCAGTACTTC.